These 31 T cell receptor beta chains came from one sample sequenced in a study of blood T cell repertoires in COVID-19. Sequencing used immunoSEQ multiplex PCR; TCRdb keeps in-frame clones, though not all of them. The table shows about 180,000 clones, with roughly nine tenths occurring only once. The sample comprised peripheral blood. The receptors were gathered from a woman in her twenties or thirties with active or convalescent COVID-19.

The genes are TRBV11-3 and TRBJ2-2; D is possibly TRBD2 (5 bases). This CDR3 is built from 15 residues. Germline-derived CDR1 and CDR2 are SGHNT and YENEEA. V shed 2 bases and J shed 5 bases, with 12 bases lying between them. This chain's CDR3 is CASSLNPQRTGELFF. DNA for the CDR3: TGTGCCAGCAGCTTAAACCCCCAGCGGACCGGGGAGCTGTTTTTT.

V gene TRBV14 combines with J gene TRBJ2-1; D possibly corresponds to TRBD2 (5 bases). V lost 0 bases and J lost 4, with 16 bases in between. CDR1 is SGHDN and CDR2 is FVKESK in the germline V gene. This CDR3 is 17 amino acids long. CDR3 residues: CASSQDGSPILYNEQFF. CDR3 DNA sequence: TGTGCCAGCAGCCAAGATGGGAGCCCCATTCTATACAATGAGCAGTTCTTC. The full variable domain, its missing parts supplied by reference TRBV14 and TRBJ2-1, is EAGVTQFPSHSVIEKGQTVTLRCDPISGHDNLYWYRRVMGKEIKFLLHFVKESKQDESGMPNNRFLAERTGGTYSTLKVQPAELEDSGVYFCASSQDGSPILYNEQFFGPGTRLTVL.

CDR3 residues: CASSERAGTGALQQYF. CDR3 bases: TGTGCCAGCAGTGAAAGGGCCGGGACAGGTGCTCTTCAGCAGTACTTC. The chain employs TRBV6-1 and TRBJ2-7; 8 bases fit TRBD1. V lost 2 bases, J lost 8 bases, and 14 bases stayed unmatched. CDR1 is MNHNS, CDR2 SASEGT, per germline. This CDR3 has 16 amino acids.

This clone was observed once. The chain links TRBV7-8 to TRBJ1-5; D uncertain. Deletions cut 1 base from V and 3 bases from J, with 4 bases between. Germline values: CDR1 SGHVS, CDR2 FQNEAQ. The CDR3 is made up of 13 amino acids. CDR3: CASSLGHNQPQHF. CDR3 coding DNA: TGTGCCAGCAGCTTAGGTCACAATCAGCCCCAGCATTTT.

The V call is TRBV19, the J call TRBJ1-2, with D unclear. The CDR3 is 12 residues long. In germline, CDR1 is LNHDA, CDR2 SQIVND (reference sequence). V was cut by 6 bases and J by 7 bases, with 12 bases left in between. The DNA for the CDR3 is TGTGCCAGTAGGGGCGGGGATCGTGGCTACACCTTC. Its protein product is CASRGGDRGYTF.

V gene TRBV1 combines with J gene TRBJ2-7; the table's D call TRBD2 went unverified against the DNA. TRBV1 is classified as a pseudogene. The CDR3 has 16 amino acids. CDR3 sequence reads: CTSSQDKSSFPYEQYF. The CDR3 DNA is TGCACCAGCAGCCAAGATAAGTCTAGCTTTCCATACGAGCAGTACTTC.

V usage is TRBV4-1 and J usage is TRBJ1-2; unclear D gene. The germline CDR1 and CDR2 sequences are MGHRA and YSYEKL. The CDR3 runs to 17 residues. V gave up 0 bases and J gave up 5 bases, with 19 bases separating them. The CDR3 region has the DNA TGCGCCAGCAGCCAAGATCGGGCGGGTGGCATCGCATATGGCTACACCTTC. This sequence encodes CASSQDRAGGIAYGYTF.

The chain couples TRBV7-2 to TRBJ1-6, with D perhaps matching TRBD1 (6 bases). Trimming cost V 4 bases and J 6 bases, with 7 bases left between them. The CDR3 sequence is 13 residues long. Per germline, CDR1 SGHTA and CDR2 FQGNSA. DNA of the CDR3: TGTGCCAGCAGCTCGGACAGTAATTCACCCCTCCACTTT. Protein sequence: CASSSDSNSPLHF.

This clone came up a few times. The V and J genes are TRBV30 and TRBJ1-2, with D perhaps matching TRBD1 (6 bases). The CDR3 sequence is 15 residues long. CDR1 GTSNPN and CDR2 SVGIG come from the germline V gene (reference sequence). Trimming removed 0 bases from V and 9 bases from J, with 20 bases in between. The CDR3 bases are TGTGCCTGGAGTGTTAGTGGGGGCCCCACTATGCGCTACACCTTC. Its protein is CAWSVSGGPTMRYTF.

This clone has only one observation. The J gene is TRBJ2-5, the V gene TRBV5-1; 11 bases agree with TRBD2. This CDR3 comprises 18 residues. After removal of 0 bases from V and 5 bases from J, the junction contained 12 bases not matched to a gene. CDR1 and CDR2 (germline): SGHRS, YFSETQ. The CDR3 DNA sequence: TGCGCCAGCAGCTTGGCCGGGACTAGCGGCCCTTTTAGGGAGACCCAGTACTTC. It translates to CASSLAGTSGPFRETQYF.

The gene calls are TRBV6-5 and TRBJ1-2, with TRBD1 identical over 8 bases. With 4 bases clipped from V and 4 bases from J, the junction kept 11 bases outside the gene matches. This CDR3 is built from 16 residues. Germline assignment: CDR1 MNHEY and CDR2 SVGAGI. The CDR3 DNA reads TGTGCCAGCAGTTCCCTCCGTGACAGGGGTGGCTATGGCTACACCTTC. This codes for CASSSLRDRGGYGYTF.

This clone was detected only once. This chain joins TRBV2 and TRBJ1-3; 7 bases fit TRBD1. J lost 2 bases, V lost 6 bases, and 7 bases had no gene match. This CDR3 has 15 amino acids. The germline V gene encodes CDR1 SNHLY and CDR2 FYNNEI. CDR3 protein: CASSGDSRAGNTIYF. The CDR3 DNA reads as TGTGCCAGCAGCGGGGACAGTAGAGCTGGAAACACCATATATTTT.

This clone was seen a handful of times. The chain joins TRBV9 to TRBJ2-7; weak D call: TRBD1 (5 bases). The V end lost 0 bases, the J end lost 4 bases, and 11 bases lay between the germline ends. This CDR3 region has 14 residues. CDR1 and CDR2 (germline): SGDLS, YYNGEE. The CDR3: CASSVGRGRYEQYF. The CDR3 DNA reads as TGTGCCAGCAGCGTAGGAAGGGGAAGATACGAGCAGTACTTC.

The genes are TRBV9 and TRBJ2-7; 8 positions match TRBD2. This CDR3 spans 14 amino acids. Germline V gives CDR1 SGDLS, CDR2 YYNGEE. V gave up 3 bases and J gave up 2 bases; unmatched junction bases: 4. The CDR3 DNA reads TGTGCCAGCAGCGGGACTAGCCCGCCCTACGAGCAGTACTTC. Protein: CASSGTSPPYEQYF.

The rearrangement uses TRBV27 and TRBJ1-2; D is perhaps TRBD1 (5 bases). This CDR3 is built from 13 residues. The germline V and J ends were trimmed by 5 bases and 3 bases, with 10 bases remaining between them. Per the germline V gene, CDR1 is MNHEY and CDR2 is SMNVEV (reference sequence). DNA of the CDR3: TGTGCCAGCAGTACCAGGGCGGACTATGGCTACACCTTC. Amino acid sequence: CASSTRADYGYTF.

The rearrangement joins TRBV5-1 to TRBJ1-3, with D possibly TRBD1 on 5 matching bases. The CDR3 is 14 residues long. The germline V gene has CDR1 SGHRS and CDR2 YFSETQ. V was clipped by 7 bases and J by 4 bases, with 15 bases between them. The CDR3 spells CASRNPGLGNTIYF. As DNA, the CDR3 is TGCGCCAGCCGCAACCCAGGGCTCGGAAACACCATATATTTT. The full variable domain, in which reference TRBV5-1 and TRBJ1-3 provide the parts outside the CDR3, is KAGVTQTPRYLIKTRGQQVTLSCSPISGHRSVSWYQQTPGQGLQFLFEYFSETQRNKGNFPGRFSGRQFSNSRSEMNVSTLELGDSALYLCASRNPGLGNTIYFGEGSWLTVV.

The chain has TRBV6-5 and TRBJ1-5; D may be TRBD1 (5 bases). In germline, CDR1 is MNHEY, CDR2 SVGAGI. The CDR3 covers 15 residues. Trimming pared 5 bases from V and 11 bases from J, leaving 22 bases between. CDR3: CASSPKASWGGSQHF. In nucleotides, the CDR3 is TGTGCCAGCAGTCCGAAGGCTTCCTGGGGGGGGTCCCAGCATTTT.

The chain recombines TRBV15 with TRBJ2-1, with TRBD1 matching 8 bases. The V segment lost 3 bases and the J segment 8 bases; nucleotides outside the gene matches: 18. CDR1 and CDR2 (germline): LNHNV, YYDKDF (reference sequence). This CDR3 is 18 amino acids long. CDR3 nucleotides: TGTGCCACCAGCAGTTCCCGCCCAGGGGGCTGGGTCGGCGATGAGCAGTTCTTC. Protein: CATSSSRPGGWVGDEQFF.

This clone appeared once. The DNA for the CDR3 is TGTGCCAGCAGACAGGGGGCGTCCAACTATGGCTACACCTTC. The encoded protein is CASRQGASNYGYTF. The rearrangement joins TRBV6-5 to TRBJ1-2, with 9 nucleotides matching TRBD1. Germline V gives CDR1 MNHEY, CDR2 SVGAGI. This CDR3 has 14 amino acids. The V and J ends lost 6 bases and 2 bases, in that order; junction bases with no gene match: 4.

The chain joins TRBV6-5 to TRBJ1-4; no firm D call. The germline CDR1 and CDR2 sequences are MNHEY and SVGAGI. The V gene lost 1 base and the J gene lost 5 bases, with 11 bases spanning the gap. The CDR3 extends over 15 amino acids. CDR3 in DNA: TGTGCCAGCAGTTACTTATCAGGCCCGAATGAAAAACTGTTTTTT. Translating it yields CASSYLSGPNEKLFF.

CDR3 residues: CASSPTGQPQHF. CDR3 coding DNA: TGTGCCAGCAGCCCAACAGGGCAGCCCCAGCATTTT. The chain has TRBV2 and TRBJ1-5; D possibly corresponds to TRBD1 (6 bases). Trimming pared 6 bases from V and 7 bases from J, leaving 10 bases between. The germline V gene has CDR1 SNHLY and CDR2 FYNNEI. The CDR3 extends over 12 amino acids. Full variable domain (remainder filled in from reference TRBV2 and TRBJ1-5): EPEVTQTPSHQVTQMGQEVILRCVPISNHLYFYWYRQILGQKVEFLVSFYNNEISEKSEIFDDQFSVERPDGSNFTLKIRSTKLEDSAMYFCASSPTGQPQHFGDGTRLSIL.

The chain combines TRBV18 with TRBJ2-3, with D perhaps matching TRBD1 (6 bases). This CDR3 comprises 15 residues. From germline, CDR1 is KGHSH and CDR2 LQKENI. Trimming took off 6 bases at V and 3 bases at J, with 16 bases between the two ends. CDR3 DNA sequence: TGTGCCAGCTCTCCCCCGGACAGCAAAACAGATACGCAGTATTTT. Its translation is CASSPPDSKTDTQYF.

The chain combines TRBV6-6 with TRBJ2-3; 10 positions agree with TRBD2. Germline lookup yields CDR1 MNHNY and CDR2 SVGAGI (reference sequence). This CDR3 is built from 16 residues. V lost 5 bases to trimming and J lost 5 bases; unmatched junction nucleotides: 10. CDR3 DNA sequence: TGTGCCAGCAGTAAACCAGCGGGAGGGCCCGGAGATACGCAGTATTTT. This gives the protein CASSKPAGGPGDTQYF.

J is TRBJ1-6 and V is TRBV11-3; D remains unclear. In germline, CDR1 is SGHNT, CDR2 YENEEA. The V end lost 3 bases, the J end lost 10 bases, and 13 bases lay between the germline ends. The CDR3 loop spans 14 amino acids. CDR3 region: CASSFRESRSPLHF. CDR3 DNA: TGTGCCAGCAGCTTCCGGGAAAGTAGGTCACCCCTCCACTTT.

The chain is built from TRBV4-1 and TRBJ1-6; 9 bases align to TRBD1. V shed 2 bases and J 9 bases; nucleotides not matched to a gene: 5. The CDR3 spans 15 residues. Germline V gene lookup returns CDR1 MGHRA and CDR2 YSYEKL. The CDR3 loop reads CASSQTGGESSPLHF. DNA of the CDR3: TGCGCCAGCAGCCAAACAGGGGGCGAGAGTTCACCCCTCCACTTT.

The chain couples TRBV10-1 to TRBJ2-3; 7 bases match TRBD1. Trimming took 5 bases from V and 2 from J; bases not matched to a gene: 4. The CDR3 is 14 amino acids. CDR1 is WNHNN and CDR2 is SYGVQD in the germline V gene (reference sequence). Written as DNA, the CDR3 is TGCGCCAGCAGTACGGACAGGACCACAGATACGCAGTATTTT. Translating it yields CASSTDRTTDTQYF.

The CDR3 reads CASSLGAGSQPQHF. The CDR3 coding sequence is TGTGCCAGCTCTCTCGGTGCAGGGTCTCAGCCCCAGCATTTT. The chain carries TRBV18 and TRBJ1-5, with a weak D call TRBD1 (5 bases). Germline V gene data show CDR1 as KGHSH and CDR2 as LQKENI. This CDR3 contains 14 residues. V was trimmed by 6 bases and J by 6 bases, leaving 15 bases between them.

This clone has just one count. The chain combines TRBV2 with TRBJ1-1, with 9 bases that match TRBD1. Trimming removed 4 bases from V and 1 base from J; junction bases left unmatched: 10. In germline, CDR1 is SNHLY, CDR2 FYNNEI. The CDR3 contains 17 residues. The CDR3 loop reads CASSALGQGVGNTEAFF. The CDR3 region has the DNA TGTGCCAGCAGTGCTCTGGGACAGGGAGTAGGGAACACTGAAGCTTTCTTT. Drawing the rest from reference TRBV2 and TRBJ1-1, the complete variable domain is EPEVTQTPSHQVTQMGQEVILRCVPISNHLYFYWYRQILGQKVEFLVSFYNNEISEKSEIFDDQFSVERPDGSNFTLKIRSTKLEDSAMYFCASSALGQGVGNTEAFFGQGTRLTVV.

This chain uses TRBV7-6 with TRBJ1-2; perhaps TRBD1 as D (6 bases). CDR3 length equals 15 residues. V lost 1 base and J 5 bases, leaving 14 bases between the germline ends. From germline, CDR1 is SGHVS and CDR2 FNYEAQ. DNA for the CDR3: TGTGCCAGCAGCTTAGTTAGTCAGGGGTCATATGGCTACACCTTC. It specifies CASSLVSQGSYGYTF.

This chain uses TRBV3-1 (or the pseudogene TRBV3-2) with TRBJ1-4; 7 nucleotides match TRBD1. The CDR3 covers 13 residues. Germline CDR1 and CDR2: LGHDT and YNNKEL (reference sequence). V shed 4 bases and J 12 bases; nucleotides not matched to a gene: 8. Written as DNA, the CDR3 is TGTGCCAGCAGCCCATCCCTAACAGGGGAACTGTTTTTT. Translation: CASSPSLTGELFF.

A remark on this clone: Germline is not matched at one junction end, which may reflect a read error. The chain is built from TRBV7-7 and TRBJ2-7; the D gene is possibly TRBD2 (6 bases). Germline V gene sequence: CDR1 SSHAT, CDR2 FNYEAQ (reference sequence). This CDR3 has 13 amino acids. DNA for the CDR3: TGTGCTAGCAGCCCGGGACTCGGCTACGAGCAGTACTTC. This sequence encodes CASSPGLGYEQYF.